Shown below are 21 T cell receptor beta chains from a single sample sequenced in a study of blood T cell repertoires in COVID-19. TCRdb's table, derived via immunoSEQ multiplex PCR, lists solely in-frame clones and lacks some. There are approximately 150,000 clones in the sample; about 84% occur only once, and approximately 5% lies in the top ten. Sequencing was carried out using peripheral blood. The receptors were sampled from a woman aged 45-59 years with acute or convalescent COVID-19.

CDR3 nucleotides: TGTGCCAGCAGACTTGAGCGGGCAGGGGGCACTGAAGCTTTCTTT. It encodes CASRLERAGGTEAFF. The chain combines TRBV28 with TRBJ1-1; 7 bases fit TRBD1. The CDR3 has 15 residues. Looked up from germline, CDR1 is MDHEN and CDR2 is SYDVKM. The junction had 11 bases not matched to a gene; V was cut back by 6 bases and J by 4 bases.

This clone was found once. This rearrangement joins TRBV18 to TRBJ2-1, with D possibly being TRBD1 (5 bases). V was trimmed by 0 bases and J by 8 bases, leaving 8 bases between them. Per germline, CDR1 KGHSH and CDR2 LQKENI. This CDR3 has 13 residues. The CDR3, as DNA: TGTGCCAGCTCACCACCGGGGCTCGATGAGCAGTTCTTC. This sequence encodes CASSPPGLDEQFF.

This clone was seen once. CDR3 sequence reads: CASTESGNQPQHF. As DNA, the CDR3 is TGTGCCAGCACCGAATCGGGTAATCAGCCCCAGCATTTT. This chain joins TRBV28 and TRBJ1-5; D not certain. Trimming cost V 7 bases and J 4 bases, with 11 bases left between them. The germline CDR1 and CDR2 sequences are MDHEN and SYDVKM. CDR3 length: 13 residues.

This chain connects TRBV5-1 to TRBJ1-6; D is ambiguous. The CDR3 contains 15 residues. Per germline, CDR1 SGHRS and CDR2 YFSETQ. Deletions cut 6 bases from V and 0 bases from J, with 10 bases between. The CDR3 sequence is CASTQESSYNSPLHF. CDR3 coding DNA: TGCGCCAGCACCCAAGAGAGCTCCTATAATTCACCCCTCCACTTT.

This clone was counted a single time. The V call is TRBV6-2 or TRBV6-3, the J call TRBJ1-1, with 9 nucleotides matching TRBD1. In germline, CDR1 is MNHEY, CDR2 SVGEGT. The V and J ends lost 0 bases and 5 bases, in that order; junction bases with no gene match: 7. The CDR3 is 16 amino acids. CDR3 sequence reads: CASSYSLTGTGTEAFF. CDR3 coding DNA: TGTGCCAGCAGTTACTCGTTAACCGGGACAGGGACTGAAGCTTTCTTT.

The chain joins TRBV7-3 to TRBJ2-3, with 10 bases that match TRBD2. After removal of 5 bases from V and 0 bases from J, the junction contained 2 bases not matched to a gene. This CDR3 spans 15 amino acids. The germline CDR1 and CDR2 sequences are SGHTA and FQGTGA. The CDR3 DNA sequence: TGTGCCAGCAGCCGGACTAGCGGAAGCACAGATACGCAGTATTTT. Its protein is CASSRTSGSTDTQYF.

Only one count was recorded for this clone. The J gene is TRBJ1-1, the V gene TRBV4-1, with D possibly being TRBD1 (6 bases). Trimming took off 8 bases at V and 4 bases at J, with 20 bases between the two ends. CDR1 is MGHRA, CDR2 YSYEKL, per germline. This CDR3 comprises 15 residues. CDR3 protein: CASLGDTGLGTEAFF. The CDR3 DNA follows: TGCGCCAGCCTCGGGGATACAGGGCTTGGCACTGAAGCTTTCTTT.

The rearrangement uses TRBV6-1 and TRBJ1-1; no reliable D call. Germline assignment: CDR1 MNHNS and CDR2 SASEGT. The CDR3 is 11 residues long. Trimming pared 1 base from V and 11 bases from J, leaving 8 bases between. The CDR3 loop reads CASSEDSRAFF. DNA of the CDR3: TGTGCCAGCAGTGAAGACAGTCGGGCTTTCTTT.

J is TRBJ1-3 and V is TRBV19; 7 positions match TRBD1. V shed 6 bases and J 3 bases; nucleotides not matched to a gene: 5. Germline V gene data show CDR1 as LNHDA and CDR2 as SQIVND (reference sequence). This CDR3 has 14 residues. CDR3 DNA: TGTGCCAGTAGCCTGACAGGGATTGGAAACACCATATATTTT. Amino acid sequence: CASSLTGIGNTIYF.

The chain links TRBV7-2 to TRBJ2-7; D remains ambiguous. The CDR3 contains 13 residues. Trimming shortened V by 5 bases and J by 2 bases, and 10 bases separated the two germline ends. Per germline, CDR1 SGHTA and CDR2 FQGNSA. The CDR3 region is CASSLPTAYEQYF. CDR3 sequence (DNA): TGTGCCAGCAGCCTCCCCACAGCCTACGAGCAGTACTTC.

In nucleotides, the CDR3 is TGTGCCAGCAGCCCAGGGGGCACAGATACGCAGTATTTT. Translated, it gives CASSPGGTDTQYF. The chain joins TRBV28 to TRBJ2-3; tentatively, D is TRBD1 (6 bases). Germline CDR1 MDHEN, CDR2 SYDVKM. The CDR3 extends over 13 amino acids. Between the trimmed V and J ends, which lost 6 bases and 1 base, there was a span of 8 bases. The full variable domain, with the rest looked up from reference TRBV28 and TRBJ2-3, is DVKVTQSSRYLVKRTGEKVFLECVQDMDHENMFWYRQDPGLGLRLIYFSYDVKMKEKGDIPEGYSVSREKKERFSLILESASTNQTSMYLCASSPGGTDTQYFGPGTRLTVL.

The chain recombines TRBV3-1 (or the pseudogene TRBV3-2) with TRBJ1-1; 12 bases agree with TRBD1. The germline gives CDR1 LGHDT, CDR2 YNNKEL (reference sequence). The length of the CDR3 is 14 residues. V trimming: 6 bases; J trimming: 4 bases; junction bases outside the gene matches: 3. The CDR3 nucleotides read TGTGCCAGCAGGGGACAGGGGGCCTTCACTGAAGCTTTCTTT. It specifies CASRGQGAFTEAFF.

This chain uses TRBV28 with TRBJ2-7; 9 bases line up with TRBD2. The CDR3 contains 13 residues. Germline V gene data show CDR1 as MDHEN and CDR2 as SYDVKM. Trimming at V came to 9 bases and at J to 4 bases, leaving 7 bases not matched to a gene. DNA of the CDR3: TGTGCCAGTACCGGGACTAGCCTTTACGAGCAGTACTTC. It codes for CASTGTSLYEQYF.

The V gene is TRBV19, the J gene TRBJ1-1, with D unclear. The CDR3 is 13 residues long. Germline assignment: CDR1 LNHDA and CDR2 SQIVND (reference sequence). V was clipped by 9 bases and J by 3 bases, with 14 bases between them. CDR3 nucleotides: TGTGCCAGCGGAGCCGGCCTCTACACTGAAGCTTTCTTT. Its translation is CASGAGLYTEAFF.

V usage is TRBV6-6 and J usage is TRBJ2-1, with D possibly being TRBD2 (7 bases). The CDR3 totals 16 residues. The V and J ends lost 6 bases and 8 bases respectively, with 23 bases between them. The germline CDR1 and CDR2 sequences are MNHNY and SVGAGI (reference sequence). The CDR3 DNA sequence: TGTGCCAGCAGCCGGGGAGGGGGGACACTAGGTTATGAGCAGTTCTTC. Amino acids: CASSRGGGTLGYEQFF.

The V call is TRBV6-2 or TRBV6-3, the J call TRBJ2-5; 11 bases line up with TRBD1. The CDR3 is 15 amino acids. V shed 5 bases, J shed 4 bases, and the junction held 6 bases outside the gene matches. Germline V gene lookup returns CDR1 MNHEY and CDR2 SVGEGT. The CDR3 sequence is CASSTRDRGGETQYF. The CDR3 DNA reads TGTGCCAGCAGTACTCGGGACAGGGGGGGAGAGACCCAGTACTTC.

The chain links TRBV7-9 to TRBJ1-1, with TRBD1 identical over 11 bases. Germline V gene sequence: CDR1 SEHNR, CDR2 FQNEAQ (reference sequence). V dropped 5 bases and J dropped 6; count of bases not matched to a gene: 8. This CDR3 contains 15 residues. CDR3 nucleotide sequence: TGTGCCAGCAGCCACCGGACAGGGGGCGCGGCTGAAGCTTTCTTT. Translating it yields CASSHRTGGAAEAFF.

This chain joins TRBV13 and TRBJ1-1, with D uncertain. Trimming took 5 bases from V and 3 from J, leaving 13 bases between them. This CDR3 contains 14 residues. CDR1 and CDR2 (germline): PRHDT, FYEKMQ (reference sequence). The CDR3 loop reads CASSPMERHTEAFF. In DNA, the CDR3 is TGTGCCAGCAGCCCTATGGAGCGTCACACTGAAGCTTTCTTT.

This clone was observed a few times. The chain couples TRBV9 to TRBJ1-2; 11 nucleotides agree with TRBD1. The J segment lost 1 base and the V segment lost 4 bases, leaving 6 bases of the junction unmatched. This CDR3 spans 16 amino acids. Germline V gene lookup returns CDR1 SGDLS and CDR2 YYNGEE. This CDR3 is CASSLGTGGSNYGYTF. CDR3 sequence (DNA): TGTGCCAGCAGCCTCGGGACAGGGGGAAGTAACTATGGCTACACCTTC. Full variable domain (rest looked up from reference TRBV9 and TRBJ1-2): DSGVTQTPKHLITATGQRVTLRCSPRSGDLSVYWYQQSLDQGLQFLIQYYNGEERAKGNILERFSAQQFPDLHSELNLSSLELGDSALYFCASSLGTGGSNYGYTFGSGTRLTVV.

The V gene is TRBV2, the J gene TRBJ1-5, with D perhaps TRBD1 (5 bases). V lost 8 bases, J lost 5 bases, and 13 bases lay in between. Germline CDR1 is SNHLY and CDR2 is FYNNEI. The CDR3 has 13 residues. CDR3 bases: TGTGCCAGCGAGGCAGGGAAGTATCAGCCCCAGCATTTT. Translating it yields CASEAGKYQPQHF.

This chain joins TRBV18 and TRBJ1-5; TRBD1 is a possible D gene (5 bases). This CDR3 region has 16 residues. V dropped 3 bases and J dropped 2 bases, with 14 bases sitting between them. The germline CDR1 and CDR2 sequences are KGHSH and LQKENI. CDR3 DNA: TGTGCCAGCTCACCGACAGTTGGCGGGGGCAATCAGCCCCAGCATTTT. It is translated as CASSPTVGGGNQPQHF.